This T cell receptor (beta chain) was identified in a study of T cell responses to AZD1222 COVID-19 vaccine. The germline CDR1 and CDR2 sequences are SEHNR and FQNEAQ (reference sequence). The CDR3 length is 17 residues. V lost 2 bases, J lost 1 base, and 17 bases lay in between. Here immunoSEQ multiplex PCR was the method, and the copy in TCRdb shows in-frame clones only, minus some. The data contain about 130,000 clones, 70% to 90% of them singletons. The sequence was obtained from an adult in good health. The sample was peripheral blood, taken on day 0 of AZD1222 vaccination. The genes are TRBV7-9 and TRBJ1-1; no definite D call. CDR3 in amino acids: CASSLFLRPWENTEAFF. The CDR3 DNA is TGTGCCAGCAGCTTATTCCTGAGGCCCTGGGAGAACACTGAAGCTTTCTTT.